Each of the 10 T cell receptor beta chains below was sequenced from the same sample in a study of T cell repertoires in cytomegalovirus infection. One entry per CDR3 protein results from TCRdb running MiXCR on the reads. The data hold roughly 640,000 distinct CDR3 sequences, with around 24% observed a single time. The sequenced sample consisted of CD8+ T cells from PBMCs. The receptors stem from a human donor in good health (CMV status not recorded). Some clones in this sample may be carry-over from other donors' samples.

Only a few counts were recorded for this clonotype. V usage is TRBV20-1 and J usage is TRBJ2-7; D may be TRBD1 (5 bases). The germline CDR1 and CDR2 sequences are DFQATT and SNEGSKA (reference sequence). The CDR3 runs to 14 residues. V lost 1 base, J lost 2 bases, and 12 bases lay in between. The CDR3 DNA sequence: TGCAGTGCTAGAGTCCTCGGACAACCCTACGAGCAGTACGTC. It yields the protein CSARVLGQPYEQYV.

Concerning this clonotype itself: With a much larger clone just one base away, this may be a read error. The chain recombines TRBV7-2 with TRBJ1-5; D is unresolved. The CDR3 consists of 14 residues. CDR1 and CDR2 from the germline V gene are SGHTA and FQGNSA. The V end was cut by 0 bases, the J end by 7 bases, with 10 bases between. Written as DNA, the CDR3 is TGTGCCAGCAGCTTAGCGGGAGTGACCCAGCCCCAGCATTTT. Translated, it gives CASSLAGVTQPQHF.

The sample holds a few counts of this clonotype. The V call is TRBV10-2, the J call TRBJ2-7, with 8 bases fitting TRBD1. Germline CDR1 and CDR2: WSHSY and SAAADI. Trimming cost V 9 bases and J 3 bases; bases outside gene matches: 7. The CDR3 is 13 residues long. CDR3 sequence reads: CASLTGENYEQYF. As DNA, the CDR3 is TGCGCCAGTCTGACAGGGGAGAACTACGAGCAGTACTTC.

The chain couples TRBV12-3 or TRBV12-4 to TRBJ2-2; no firm D call. V was cut by 8 bases and J by 5 bases, with 9 bases left in between. The CDR3 has 12 amino acids. The CDR3, as DNA: TGTGCCAGCCTTAGTGGTACCGGGGAGCTGTTTTTT. Its translation: CASLSGTGELFF.

This clonotype was found a few times. This chain links TRBV29-1 with TRBJ2-1; 11 bases match TRBD1. CDR3 length equals 14 residues. Germline CDR1 reads SQVTM; CDR2 reads ANQGSEA. The V gene end was trimmed by 7 bases and the J gene end by 6 bases; junction bases not matched to a gene: 8. The CDR3 sequence is CSAEDRGQSNEQFF. In DNA, the CDR3 is TGCAGCGCCGAGGACAGGGGGCAAAGCAATGAGCAGTTCTTC.

Only a few counts were recorded for this clonotype. The V call is TRBV7-3, the J call TRBJ2-6; D is perhaps TRBD2 (6 bases). V lost 2 bases to trimming and J lost 2 bases, with 16 bases between them. CDR3 length equals 18 residues. From germline, CDR1 is SGHTA and CDR2 FQGTGA. The CDR3 loop is CASSLGGGRLTGANVLTF. The CDR3 bases are TGTGCCAGCAGCTTAGGAGGAGGGAGACTAACTGGGGCCAACGTCCTGACTTTC.

In this sample, this clonotype turned up many times. The genes are TRBV19 and TRBJ1-1; D is undetermined. Trimming took off 7 bases at V and 3 bases at J, with 9 bases between the two ends. The CDR3 is 12 residues long. Germline lookup yields CDR1 LNHDA and CDR2 SQIVND (reference sequence). The CDR3 region has the DNA TGTGCCAGTACCCTCGGGGACACTGAAGCTTTCTTT. Translating it yields CASTLGDTEAFF.

This clonotype was seen many times. The gene calls are TRBV7-2 and TRBJ2-5; D unresolved. Looked up from germline, CDR1 is SGHTA and CDR2 is FQGNSA. V lost 4 bases to trimming and J lost 3 bases, with 12 bases between them. The CDR3 sequence is 14 residues long. CDR3 loop: CASSSPFDEETQYF. CDR3 in DNA: TGTGCCAGCAGCTCACCGTTCGATGAAGAGACCCAGTACTTC.

The sample holds many counts of this clonotype. The chain combines TRBV7-8 with TRBJ1-2; D is unresolved. The length of the CDR3 is 14 residues. Trimming cost V 1 base and J 3 bases, with 9 bases left between them. CDR1 and CDR2 from the germline V gene are SGHVS and FQNEAQ. The DNA for the CDR3 is TGTGCCAGCAGCTTAGGTGGCACTGACTATGGCTACACCTTC. Amino acids: CASSLGGTDYGYTF. Combining the CDR3 with reference TRBV7-8 and TRBJ1-2 gives the whole variable domain GAGVSQSPRYKVAKRGQDVALRCDPISGHVSLFWYQQALGQGPEFLTYFQNEAQLDKSGLPSDRFFAERPEGSVSTLKIQRTQQEDSAVYLCASSLGGTDYGYTFGSGTRLTVV.

This clonotype has more than one count but fewer than ten. Here the CDR3 reads CASSAPGQGLNEQFF. The CDR3 nucleotides are TGTGCCAGCAGCGCACCGGGACAGGGGCTTAATGAGCAGTTCTTC. The J gene is TRBJ2-1, the V gene TRBV5-5; 10 bases match TRBD1. Germline assignment: CDR1 SGHKS and CDR2 YYEKEE (reference sequence). There are 15 residues in the CDR3. The ends lost 4 bases at V and 7 bases at J; junction bases unmatched: 8.